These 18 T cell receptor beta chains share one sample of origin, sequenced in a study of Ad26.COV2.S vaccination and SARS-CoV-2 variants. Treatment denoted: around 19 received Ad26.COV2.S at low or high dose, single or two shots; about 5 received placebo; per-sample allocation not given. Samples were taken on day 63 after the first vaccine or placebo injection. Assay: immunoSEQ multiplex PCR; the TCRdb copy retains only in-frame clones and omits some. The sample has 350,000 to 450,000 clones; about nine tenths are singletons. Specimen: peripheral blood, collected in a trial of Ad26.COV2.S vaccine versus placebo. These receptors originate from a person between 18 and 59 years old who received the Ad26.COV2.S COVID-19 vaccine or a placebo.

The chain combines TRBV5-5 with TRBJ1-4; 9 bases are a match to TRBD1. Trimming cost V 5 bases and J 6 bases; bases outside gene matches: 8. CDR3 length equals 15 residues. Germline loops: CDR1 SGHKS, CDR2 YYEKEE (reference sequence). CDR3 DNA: TGTGCCAGCAGGCAAGAGGGACAGGGCTATGAAAAACTGTTTTTT. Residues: CASRQEGQGYEKLFF. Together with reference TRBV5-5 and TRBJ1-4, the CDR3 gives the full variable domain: DAGVTQSPTHLIKTRGQQVTLRCSPISGHKSVSWYQQVLGQGPQFIFQYYEKEERGRGNFPDRFSARQFPNYSSELNVNALLLGDSALYLCASRQEGQGYEKLFFGSGTQLSVL.

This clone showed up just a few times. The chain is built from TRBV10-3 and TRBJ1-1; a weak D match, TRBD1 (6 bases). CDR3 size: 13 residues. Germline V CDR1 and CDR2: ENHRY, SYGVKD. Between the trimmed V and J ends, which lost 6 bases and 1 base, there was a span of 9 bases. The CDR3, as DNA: TGTGCCATCAGACCGGACAGGAACACTGAAGCTTTCTTT. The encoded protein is CAIRPDRNTEAFF.

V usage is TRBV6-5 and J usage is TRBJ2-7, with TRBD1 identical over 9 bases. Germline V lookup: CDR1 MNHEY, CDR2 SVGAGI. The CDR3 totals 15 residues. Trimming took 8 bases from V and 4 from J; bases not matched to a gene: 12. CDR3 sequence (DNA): TGTGCCAGCTCTCGACGGGACAGGGACAATTACGAGCAGTACTTC. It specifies CASSRRDRDNYEQYF.

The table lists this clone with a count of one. CDR3 nucleotides: TGCGCCAGCAGCGATGGGACTAGCGGCCGCTACAATGAGCAGTTCTTC. This encodes CASSDGTSGRYNEQFF. The chain joins TRBV4-1 to TRBJ2-1, with 11 bases identical to TRBD2. Per germline, CDR1 MGHRA and CDR2 YSYEKL. V lost 5 bases to trimming and J lost 3 bases; unmatched junction nucleotides: 6. The CDR3 runs 16 residues.

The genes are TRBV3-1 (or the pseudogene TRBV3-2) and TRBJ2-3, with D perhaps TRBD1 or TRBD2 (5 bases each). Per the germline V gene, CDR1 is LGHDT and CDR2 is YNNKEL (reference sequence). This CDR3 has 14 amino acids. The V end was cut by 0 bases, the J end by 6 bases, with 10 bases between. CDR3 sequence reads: CASSQEGVGDTQYF. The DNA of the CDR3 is TGTGCCAGCAGCCAAGAGGGGGTGGGGGATACGCAGTATTTT.

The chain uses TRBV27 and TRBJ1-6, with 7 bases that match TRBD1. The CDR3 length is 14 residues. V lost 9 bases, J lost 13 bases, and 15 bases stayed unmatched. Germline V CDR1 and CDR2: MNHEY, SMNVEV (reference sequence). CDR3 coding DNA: TGTGCCAGTGGACCGACAGGGTTTGTCATCCCCCTCCACTTT. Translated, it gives CASGPTGFVIPLHF.

The CDR3 loop is CASSLDGRASEQYF. For the CDR3, the DNA is TGTGCCAGCAGCCTAGACGGGAGGGCAAGCGAGCAGTACTTC. V usage is TRBV7-3 and J usage is TRBJ2-7; 8 nucleotides align to TRBD2. The CDR3 extends over 14 amino acids. V dropped 5 bases and J dropped 6; count of bases not matched to a gene: 9. CDR1 is SGHTA and CDR2 is FQGTGA in the germline V gene.

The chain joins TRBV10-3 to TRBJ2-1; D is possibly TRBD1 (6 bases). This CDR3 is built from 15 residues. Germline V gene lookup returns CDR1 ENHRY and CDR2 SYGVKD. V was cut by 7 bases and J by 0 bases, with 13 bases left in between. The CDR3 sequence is CAITPDRSSYNEQFF. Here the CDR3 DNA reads TGTGCCATCACCCCGGACAGATCCTCCTACAATGAGCAGTTCTTC.

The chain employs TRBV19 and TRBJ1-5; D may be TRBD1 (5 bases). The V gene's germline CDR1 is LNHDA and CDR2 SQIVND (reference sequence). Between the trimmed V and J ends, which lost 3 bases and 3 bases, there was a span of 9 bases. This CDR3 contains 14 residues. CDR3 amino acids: CASSIYRSNQPQHF. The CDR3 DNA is TGTGCCAGTAGTATTTACAGGTCCAATCAGCCCCAGCATTTT.

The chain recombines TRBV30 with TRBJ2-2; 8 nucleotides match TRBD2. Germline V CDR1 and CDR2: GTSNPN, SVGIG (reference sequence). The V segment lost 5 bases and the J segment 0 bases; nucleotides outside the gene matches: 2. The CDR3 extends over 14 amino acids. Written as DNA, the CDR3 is TGTGCCTGGTCGGGACTAGCGAACACCGGGGAGCTGTTTTTT. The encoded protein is CAWSGLANTGELFF.

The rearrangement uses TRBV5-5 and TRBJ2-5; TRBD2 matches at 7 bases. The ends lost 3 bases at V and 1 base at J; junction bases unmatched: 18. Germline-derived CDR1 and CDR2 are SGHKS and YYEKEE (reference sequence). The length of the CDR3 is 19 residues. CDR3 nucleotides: TGTGCCAGCAGCTCGGTCGGGGTAAGGGCGGGAGTCCGCCAAGAGACCCAGTACTTC. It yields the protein CASSSVGVRAGVRQETQYF.

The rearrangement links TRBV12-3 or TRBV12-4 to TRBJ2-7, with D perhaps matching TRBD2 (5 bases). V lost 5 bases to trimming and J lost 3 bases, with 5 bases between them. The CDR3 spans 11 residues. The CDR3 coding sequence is TGTGCCAGCAGTGGACTCTACGAGCAGTACTTC. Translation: CASSGLYEQYF.

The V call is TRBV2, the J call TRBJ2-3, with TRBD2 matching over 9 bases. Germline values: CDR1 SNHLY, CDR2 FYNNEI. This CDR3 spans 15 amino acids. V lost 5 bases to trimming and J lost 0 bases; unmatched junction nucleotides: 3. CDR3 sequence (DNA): TGTGCCAGCAGTCTAGCGGGGACCAGCACAGATACGCAGTATTTT. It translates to CASSLAGTSTDTQYF.

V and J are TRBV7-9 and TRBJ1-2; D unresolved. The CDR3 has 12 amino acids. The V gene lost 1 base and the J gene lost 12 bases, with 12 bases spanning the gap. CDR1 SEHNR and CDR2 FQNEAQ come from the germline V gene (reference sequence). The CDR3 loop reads CASSLVTADDTF. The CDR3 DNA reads TGTGCCAGCAGCTTAGTAACGGCCGACGACACCTTC.

This CDR3 reads CASSLGGAGGYTF. CDR3 in DNA: TGTGCCAGCAGTTTGGGGGGGGCCGGTGGCTACACCTTC. J is TRBJ1-2 and V is TRBV28; D possibly corresponds to TRBD1 (6 bases). The CDR3 consists of 13 residues. Looked up from germline, CDR1 is MDHEN and CDR2 is SYDVKM. Trimming took 3 bases from V and 7 from J, leaving 12 bases between them.

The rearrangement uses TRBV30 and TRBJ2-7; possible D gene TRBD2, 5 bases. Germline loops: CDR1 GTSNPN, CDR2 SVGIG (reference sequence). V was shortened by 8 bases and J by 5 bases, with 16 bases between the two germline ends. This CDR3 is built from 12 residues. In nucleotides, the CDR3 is TGTGCCCAGTGGACTCCCCTTCACGAGCAGTACTTC. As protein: CAQWTPLHEQYF.

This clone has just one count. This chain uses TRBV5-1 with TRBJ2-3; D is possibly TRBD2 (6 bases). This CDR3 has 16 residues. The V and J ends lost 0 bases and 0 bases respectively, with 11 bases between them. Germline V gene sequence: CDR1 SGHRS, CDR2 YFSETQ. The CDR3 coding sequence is TGCGCCAGCAGCTTGGCCGGGCGGGGTAGCACAGATACGCAGTATTTT. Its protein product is CASSLAGRGSTDTQYF.

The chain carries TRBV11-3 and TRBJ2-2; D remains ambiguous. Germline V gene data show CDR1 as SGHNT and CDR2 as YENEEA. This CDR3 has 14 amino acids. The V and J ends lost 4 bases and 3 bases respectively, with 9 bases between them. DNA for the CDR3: TGTGCCAGCAGCTCTCTGCAGTACACCGGGGAGCTGTTTTTT. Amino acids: CASSSLQYTGELFF.